The entry below gives a single TCR beta chain sequence along with its context. Its cognate antigen is unknown. The source of the sample is a study of tumor-infiltrating lymphocytes in localized non-small cell lung cancer. Study-level information: Several tumor histologies, both smoking statuses, and some post-neoadjuvant chemotherapy samples were included.

The germline CDR1 and CDR2 sequences are SGDLS and YYNGEE. The germline V and J ends were trimmed by 0 bases and 5 bases, with 20 bases remaining between them. The CDR3 totals 17 residues. Measured with immunoSEQ multiplex PCR; TCRdb has only the in-frame clones, and not every one. The sample lists about 15,000 clones; approximately 70% were seen once. General observations from the study: IM1 and IM2 tumors showed no difference in T-cell fraction. Recurrence-free survival showed no association with tumor T-cell fraction.

Sequences were obtained from lung tumor tissue. The chain couples TRBV9 to TRBJ1-1, with D possibly being TRBD1 (5 bases). The origin of this receptor is a human donor with non-small cell lung cancer. Here the CDR3 reads CASSVGIFGGGLTEAFF. The CDR3 nucleotides read TGTGCCAGCAGCGTAGGAATTTTTGGGGGGGGATTAACTGAAGCTTTCTTT.